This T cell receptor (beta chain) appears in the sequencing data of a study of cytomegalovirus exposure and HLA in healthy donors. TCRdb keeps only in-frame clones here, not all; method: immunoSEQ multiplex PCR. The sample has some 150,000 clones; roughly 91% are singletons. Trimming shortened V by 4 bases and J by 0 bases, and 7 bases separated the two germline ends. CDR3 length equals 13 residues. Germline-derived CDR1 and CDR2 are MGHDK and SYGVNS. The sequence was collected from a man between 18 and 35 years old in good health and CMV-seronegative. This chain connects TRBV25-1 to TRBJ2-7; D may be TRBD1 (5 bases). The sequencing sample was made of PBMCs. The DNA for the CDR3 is TGTGCCAGCAGTGGAGACAGCTCCTACGAGCAGTACTTC. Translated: CASSGDSSYEQYF.